This T cell receptor (beta chain) was identified during a study of blood T cell repertoires in COVID-19. Study-level information: There were acute and convalescent COVID-19 samples, and they came from the United States, Italy and Spain. T cells, B-cell-depleted T cells, or PBMCs provided the cDNA or gDNA that served as material.

V lost 6 bases and J lost 3; bases outside the gene matches: 1. Germline V gene sequence: CDR1 SGHRS, CDR2 YFSETQ. This CDR3 comprises 14 residues. In the authors' workflow: Reference gene primer amplification gave nucleated cell count estimates. Measured with immunoSEQ multiplex PCR; TCRdb has only the in-frame clones, and not every one. That table is the source of V, J and clone size, and D and trimming were worked out from the DNA. The table has around 100,000 clones, around 80% seen once. The receptor was derived from a man aged 65-85 years with active or convalescent COVID-19. The sequenced sample was peripheral blood. V is TRBV5-1 and J is TRBJ2-3, with 13 bases lining up with TRBD2. As DNA, the CDR3 is TGCGCCAGCACGACTAGCGGGAGGACAGATACGCAGTATTTT. This codes for CASTTSGRTDTQYF.